The following is a TCR beta chain sequence with its context. This clone was seen just once. The antigen it recognizes is unknown. The input lacks base qualities; no much larger clone sits a single base away. These data belong to a study of technical replicates of blood from a few donors listed by TCRdb under 2017. The receptor library was made with the immunoSEQ multiplex PCR assay. The clones in this table, taken by TCRdb from immuneACCESS, are in-frame only. Not every clone is retained; where verified, under half of the shortfall comes from an unresolved V gene, and the cause of the rest is unknown. The sample table contains over 50,000 clones; only one count was recorded for almost 97% of them. The top ten constitute 0.19% of the sample. Trimming at the junction amounts to 1 base on V and 2 bases on J, and the germline ends lie 11 bases apart. The CDR3 covers 15 residues, taking in both the cysteine and the phenylalanine. The DNA shown is the 45-base CDR3, in frame from base 1. CDR1 and CDR2 are drawn from the germline V gene: SGHAT, FQNNGV.

Sequenced material: T cells isolated from PBMCs. The receptor was derived from a human donor in good health. This chain joins TRBV11-2 to TRBJ1-2; TRBD1 is a weak D gene call, 5 bases matching. The encoded CDR3 is CASSLGRGRNYGYTF. The nucleotides are TGTGCCAGCAGCTTAGGTAGGGGAAGGAACTATGGCTACACCTTC.